Below, 2 T cell receptor beta chains from the same sample are listed, as sequenced in a study of shared clonotypes between healthy human individuals. Naive CD8 isolation took CD45RO-negative cells positively selected for CCR7 and excluded terminally differentiated effector memory CD45RA+ cells. The assay was immunoSEQ multiplex PCR, and TCRdb's table has in-frame clones only and misses some. This table has roughly 2.1 million clones, 93% appearing once. Sequenced sample: naive CD8+ T cells from PBMCs. The receptors were sampled from a man younger than 30 in good health. Some clones in this sample may be carry-over from other donors' samples.

The J gene is TRBJ2-5, the V gene TRBV7-9; D remains unclear. Germline CDR1 is SEHNR and CDR2 is FQNEAQ (reference sequence). V lost 6 bases to trimming and J lost 2 bases, with 22 bases between them. The CDR3 contains 17 residues. CDR3 sequence: CASRPKSSSDPQETQYF. CDR3 in DNA: TGTGCCAGCAGGCCGAAGTCGTCCAGCGACCCTCAAGAGACCCAGTACTTC.

The rearrangement uses TRBV11-2 and TRBJ2-1, with 7 nucleotides matching TRBD2. Germline loops: CDR1 SGHAT, CDR2 FQNNGV. This CDR3 has 15 residues. With V trimmed by 3 bases and J by 2 bases, 4 bases remained unmatched. The CDR3 spells CASSFSGPTYNEQFF. The CDR3 nucleotides are TGTGCCAGCAGCTTTAGCGGGCCTACCTACAATGAGCAGTTCTTC.